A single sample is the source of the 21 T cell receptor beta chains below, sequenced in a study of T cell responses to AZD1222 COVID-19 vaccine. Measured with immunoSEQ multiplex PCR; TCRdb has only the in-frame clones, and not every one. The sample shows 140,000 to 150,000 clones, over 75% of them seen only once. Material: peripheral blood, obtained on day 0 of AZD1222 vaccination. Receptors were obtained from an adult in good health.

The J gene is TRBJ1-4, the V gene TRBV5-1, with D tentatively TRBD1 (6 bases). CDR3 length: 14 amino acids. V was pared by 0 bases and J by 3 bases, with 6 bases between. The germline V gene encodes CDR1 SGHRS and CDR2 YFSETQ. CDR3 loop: CASSLGGPNEKLFF. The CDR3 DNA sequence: TGCGCCAGCAGCTTGGGGGGGCCTAATGAAAAACTGTTTTTT.

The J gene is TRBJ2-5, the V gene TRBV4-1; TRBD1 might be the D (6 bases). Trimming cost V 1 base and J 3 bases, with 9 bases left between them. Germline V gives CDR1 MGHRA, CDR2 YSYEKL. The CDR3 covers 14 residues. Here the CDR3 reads CASSQVPGEETQYF. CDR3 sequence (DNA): TGCGCCAGCAGCCAAGTTCCAGGGGAAGAGACCCAGTACTTC.

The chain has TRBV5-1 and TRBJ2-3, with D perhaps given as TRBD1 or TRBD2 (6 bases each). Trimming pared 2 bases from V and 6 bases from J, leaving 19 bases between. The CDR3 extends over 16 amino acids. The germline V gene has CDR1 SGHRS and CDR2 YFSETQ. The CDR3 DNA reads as TGCGCCAGCAGCTTATGGGACACCGCGGCGGGGGATACGCAGTATTTT. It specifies CASSLWDTAAGDTQYF.

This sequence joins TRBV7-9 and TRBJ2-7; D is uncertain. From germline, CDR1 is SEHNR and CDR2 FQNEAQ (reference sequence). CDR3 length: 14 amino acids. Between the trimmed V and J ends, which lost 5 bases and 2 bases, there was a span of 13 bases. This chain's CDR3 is CASSPPVPTYEQYF. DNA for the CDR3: TGTGCCAGCAGCCCGCCCGTCCCCACCTACGAGCAGTACTTC.

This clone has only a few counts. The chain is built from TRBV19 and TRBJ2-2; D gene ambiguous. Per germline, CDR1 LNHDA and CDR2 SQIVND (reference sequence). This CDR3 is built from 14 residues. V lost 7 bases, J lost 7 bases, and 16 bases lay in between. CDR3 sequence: CASISVGKDGELFF. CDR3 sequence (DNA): TGTGCCAGTATTTCCGTGGGAAAAGACGGGGAGCTGTTTTTT.

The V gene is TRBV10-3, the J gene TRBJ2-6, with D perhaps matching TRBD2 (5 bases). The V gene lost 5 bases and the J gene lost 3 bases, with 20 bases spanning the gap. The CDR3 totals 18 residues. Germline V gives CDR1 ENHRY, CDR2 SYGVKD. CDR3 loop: CAISTEGFGFVGANVLTF. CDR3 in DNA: TGTGCCATCAGTACCGAGGGTTTCGGTTTTGTTGGGGCCAACGTCCTGACTTTC.

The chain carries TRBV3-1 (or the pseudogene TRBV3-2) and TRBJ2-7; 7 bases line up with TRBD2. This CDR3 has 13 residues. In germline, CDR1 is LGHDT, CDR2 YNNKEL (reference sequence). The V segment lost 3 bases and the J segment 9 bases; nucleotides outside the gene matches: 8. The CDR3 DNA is TGTGCCAGCAGCCAGGGGGGGAGGGGAAGGCAGTACTTC. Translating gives CASSQGGRGRQYF.

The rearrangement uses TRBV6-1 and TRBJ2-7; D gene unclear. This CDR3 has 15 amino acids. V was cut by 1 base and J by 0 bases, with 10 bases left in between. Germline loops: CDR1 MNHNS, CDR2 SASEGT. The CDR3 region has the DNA TGTGCCAGCAGTGAAGAGGCCTCGAGCTCCTACGAGCAGTACTTC. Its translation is CASSEEASSSYEQYF.

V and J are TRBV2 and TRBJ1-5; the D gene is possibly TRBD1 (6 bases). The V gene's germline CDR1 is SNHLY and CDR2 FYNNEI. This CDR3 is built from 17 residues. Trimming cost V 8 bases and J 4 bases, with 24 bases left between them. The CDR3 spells CASGVSGSGGKNQPQHF. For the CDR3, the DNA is TGTGCCAGCGGAGTGTCGGGGTCGGGGGGCAAAAATCAGCCCCAGCATTTT.

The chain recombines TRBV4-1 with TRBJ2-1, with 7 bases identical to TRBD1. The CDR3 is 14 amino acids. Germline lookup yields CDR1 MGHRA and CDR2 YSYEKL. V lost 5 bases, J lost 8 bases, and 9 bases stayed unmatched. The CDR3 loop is CASSKIDRAHEQFF. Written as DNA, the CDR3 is TGCGCCAGCAGCAAAATTGACAGGGCCCATGAGCAGTTCTTC.

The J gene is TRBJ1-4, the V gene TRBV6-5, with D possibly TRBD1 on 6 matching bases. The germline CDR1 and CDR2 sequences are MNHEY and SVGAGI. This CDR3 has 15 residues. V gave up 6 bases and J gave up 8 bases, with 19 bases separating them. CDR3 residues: CASRTDRRGPEKLFF. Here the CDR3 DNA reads TGTGCCAGCAGGACCGACAGGCGGGGGCCAGAAAAACTGTTTTTT.

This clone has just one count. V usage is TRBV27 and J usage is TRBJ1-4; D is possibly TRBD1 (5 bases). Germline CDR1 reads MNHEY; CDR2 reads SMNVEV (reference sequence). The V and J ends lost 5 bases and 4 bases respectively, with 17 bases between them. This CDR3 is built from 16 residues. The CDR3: CASSGGPGRYNEKLFF. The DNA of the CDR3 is TGTGCCAGCAGTGGAGGACCGGGACGGTATAATGAAAAACTGTTTTTT.

The CDR3 DNA sequence: TGTGCCAGCTCGGGACAGCCCAATCAGCCCCAGCATTTT. This codes for CASSGQPNQPQHF. The genes are TRBV18 and TRBJ1-5; TRBD1 matches at 7 bases. Germline V gene data show CDR1 as KGHSH and CDR2 as LQKENI. The length of the CDR3 is 13 residues. V dropped 6 bases and J dropped 3; count of bases not matched to a gene: 2.

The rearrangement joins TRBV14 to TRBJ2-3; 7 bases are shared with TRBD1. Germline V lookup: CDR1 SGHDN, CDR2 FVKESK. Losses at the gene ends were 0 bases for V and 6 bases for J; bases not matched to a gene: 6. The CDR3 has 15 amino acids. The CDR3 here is CASSQDPNRGDTQYF. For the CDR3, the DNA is TGTGCCAGCAGCCAAGATCCTAACAGGGGTGATACGCAGTATTTT.

This CDR3 reads CASSTSGRGSYNEQFF. Written as DNA, the CDR3 is TGTGCCAGCAGTACTAGCGGGAGGGGGTCCTACAATGAGCAGTTCTTC. The chain carries TRBV27 and TRBJ2-1; 13 bases map to TRBD2. Germline values: CDR1 MNHEY, CDR2 SMNVEV (reference sequence). CDR3 length equals 16 residues. Unmatched junction bases numbered 2, after V lost 5 bases and J lost 1 base.

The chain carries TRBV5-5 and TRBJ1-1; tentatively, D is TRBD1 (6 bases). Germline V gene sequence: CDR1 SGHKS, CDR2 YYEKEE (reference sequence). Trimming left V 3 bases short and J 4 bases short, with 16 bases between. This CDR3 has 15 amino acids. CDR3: CASSSDRRTSTEAFF. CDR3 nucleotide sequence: TGTGCCAGCAGCTCCGACAGGAGAACCAGCACTGAAGCTTTCTTT.

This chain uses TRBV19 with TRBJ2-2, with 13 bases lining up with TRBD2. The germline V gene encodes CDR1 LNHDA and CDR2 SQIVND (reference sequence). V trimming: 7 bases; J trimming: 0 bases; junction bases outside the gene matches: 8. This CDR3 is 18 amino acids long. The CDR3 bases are TGTGCCAGTACCCCAAGACTAGCGGGGGGTTCGAACACCGGGGAGCTGTTTTTT. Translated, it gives CASTPRLAGGSNTGELFF.

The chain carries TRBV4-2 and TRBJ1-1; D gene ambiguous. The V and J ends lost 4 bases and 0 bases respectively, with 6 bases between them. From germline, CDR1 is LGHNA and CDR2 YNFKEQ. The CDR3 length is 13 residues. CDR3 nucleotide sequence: TGTGCCAGCAGCCTTAGAATGAACACTGAAGCTTTCTTT. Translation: CASSLRMNTEAFF.

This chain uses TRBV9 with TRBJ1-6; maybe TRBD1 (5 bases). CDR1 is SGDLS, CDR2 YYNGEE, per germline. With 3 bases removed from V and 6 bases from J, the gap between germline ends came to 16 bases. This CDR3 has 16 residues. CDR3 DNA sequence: TGTGCCAGCAGCGAGGCCCGTGGGGCAGTTAATTCACCCCTCCACTTT. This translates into CASSEARGAVNSPLHF.

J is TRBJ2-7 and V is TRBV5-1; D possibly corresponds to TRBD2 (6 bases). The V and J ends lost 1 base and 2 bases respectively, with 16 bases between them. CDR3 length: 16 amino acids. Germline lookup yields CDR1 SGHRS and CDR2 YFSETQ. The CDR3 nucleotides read TGCGCCAGCAGCTTGACCCACTCGCGGGGAGCCTACGAGCAGTACTTC. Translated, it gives CASSLTHSRGAYEQYF. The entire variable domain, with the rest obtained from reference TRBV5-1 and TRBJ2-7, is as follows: KAGVTQTPRYLIKTRGQQVTLSCSPISGHRSVSWYQQTPGQGLQFLFEYFSETQRNKGNFPGRFSGRQFSNSRSEMNVSTLELGDSALYLCASSLTHSRGAYEQYFGPGTRLTVT.

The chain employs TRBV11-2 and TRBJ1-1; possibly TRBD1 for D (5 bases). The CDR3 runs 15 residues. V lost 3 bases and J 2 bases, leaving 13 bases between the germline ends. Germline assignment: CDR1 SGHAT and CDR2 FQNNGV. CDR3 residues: CASSFVAGPNTEAFF. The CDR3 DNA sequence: TGTGCCAGCAGCTTCGTAGCAGGGCCCAACACTGAAGCTTTCTTT.